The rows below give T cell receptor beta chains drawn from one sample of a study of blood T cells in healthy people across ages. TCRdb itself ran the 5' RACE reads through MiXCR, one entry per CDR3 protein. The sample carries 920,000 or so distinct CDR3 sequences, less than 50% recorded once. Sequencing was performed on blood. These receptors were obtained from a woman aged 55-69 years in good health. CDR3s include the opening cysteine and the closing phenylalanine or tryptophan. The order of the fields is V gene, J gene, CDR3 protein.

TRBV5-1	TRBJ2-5	CASSWELGQQETQYF
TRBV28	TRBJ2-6	CASSSSSGANVLTF
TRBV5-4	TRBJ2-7	CASRPGTAGTYEQYF
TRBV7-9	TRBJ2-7	CASSWGGSVEQYF
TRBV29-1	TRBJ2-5	CSVVGIKETQYF
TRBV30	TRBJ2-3	CACFGTSGITDTQYF
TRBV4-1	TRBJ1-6	CASSSRQGNSPLHF
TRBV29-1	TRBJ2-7	CSVEGLAGSYNEQYF
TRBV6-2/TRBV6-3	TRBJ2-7	CASSYGRGQRQPTYEQYF
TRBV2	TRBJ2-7	CASSPGARSYEQYF
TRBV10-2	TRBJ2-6	CASTFTGAGANVLTF
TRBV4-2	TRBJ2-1	CASSQATGARNEQFF
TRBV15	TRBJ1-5	CATSRWETGGTFQHF
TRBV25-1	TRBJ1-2	CASSEYGVDYGYTF
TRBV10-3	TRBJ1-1	CAISESTDGSAFF
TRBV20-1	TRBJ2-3	CSAGDWAVGTDTQYF
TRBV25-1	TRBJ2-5	CASREGREKEETQYF
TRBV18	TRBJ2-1	CASSRGDPIYNEQFF
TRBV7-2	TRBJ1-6	CASSLRGASSPLHF
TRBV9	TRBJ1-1	CASSVETGLNTEAFF
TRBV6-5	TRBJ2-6	CASSQGPGANVLTF
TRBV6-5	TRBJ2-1	CASSYGTGGSYEQFF
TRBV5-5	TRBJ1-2	CARSLDMGTYGYTF
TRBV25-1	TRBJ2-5	CASSVGTTETQYF
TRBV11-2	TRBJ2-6	CASTTTASGANVLTF
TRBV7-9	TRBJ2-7	CASSLGGFLDYEQYF
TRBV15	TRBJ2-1	CATSSFGRGRNNEQFF
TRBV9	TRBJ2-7	CASSAGGTVTYEQYF
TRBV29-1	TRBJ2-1	CSVAPGLQSVEQFF
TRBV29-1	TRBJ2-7	CSVATGEKQYF
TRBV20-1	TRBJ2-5	CSAIAREGQGDREGETQYF
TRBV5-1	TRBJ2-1	CASSLDRVRGNEQFF
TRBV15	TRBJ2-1	CATSRDLGTSSYNEQFF
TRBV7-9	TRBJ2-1	CASSPREGPSIYNEQFF
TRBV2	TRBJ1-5	CASTAGWGNQPQHF
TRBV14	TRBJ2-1	CASSQRSNEQFF
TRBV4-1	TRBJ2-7	CASSPGTRNLYEQYF
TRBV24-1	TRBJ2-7	CATRDPDRGGEQYF
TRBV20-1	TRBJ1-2	CSARDPGEWGYTF
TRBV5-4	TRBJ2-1	CASSLGAIAYNEQFF